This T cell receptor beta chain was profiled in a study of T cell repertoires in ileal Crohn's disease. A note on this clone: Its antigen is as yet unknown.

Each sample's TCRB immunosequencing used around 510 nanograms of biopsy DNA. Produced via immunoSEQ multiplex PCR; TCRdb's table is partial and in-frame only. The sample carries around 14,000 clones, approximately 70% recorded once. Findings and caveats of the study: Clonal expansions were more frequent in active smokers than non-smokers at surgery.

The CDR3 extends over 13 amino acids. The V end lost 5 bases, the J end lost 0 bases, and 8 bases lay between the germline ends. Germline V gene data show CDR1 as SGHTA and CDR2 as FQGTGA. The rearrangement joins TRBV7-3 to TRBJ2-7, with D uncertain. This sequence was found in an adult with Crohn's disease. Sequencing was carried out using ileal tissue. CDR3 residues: CASSPSFSYEQYF. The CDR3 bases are TGTGCCAGCAGCCCCAGTTTCTCCTACGAGCAGTACTTC.